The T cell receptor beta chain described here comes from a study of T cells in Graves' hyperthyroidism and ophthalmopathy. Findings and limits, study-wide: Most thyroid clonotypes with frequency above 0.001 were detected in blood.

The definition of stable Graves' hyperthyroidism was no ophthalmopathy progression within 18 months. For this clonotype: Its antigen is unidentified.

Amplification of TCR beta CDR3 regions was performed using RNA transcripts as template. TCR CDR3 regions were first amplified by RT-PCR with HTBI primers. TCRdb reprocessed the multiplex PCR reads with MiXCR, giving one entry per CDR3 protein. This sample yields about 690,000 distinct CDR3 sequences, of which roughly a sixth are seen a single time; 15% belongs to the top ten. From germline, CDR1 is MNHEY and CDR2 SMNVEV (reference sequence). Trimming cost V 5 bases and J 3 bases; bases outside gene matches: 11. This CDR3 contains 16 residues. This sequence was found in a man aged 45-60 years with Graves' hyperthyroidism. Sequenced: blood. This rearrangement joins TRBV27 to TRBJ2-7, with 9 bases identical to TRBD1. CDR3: CASSPNPGTGIYEQYF. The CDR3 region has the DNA TGTGCCAGCAGTCCGAATCCTGGGACAGGGATCTACGAGCAGTACTTC.